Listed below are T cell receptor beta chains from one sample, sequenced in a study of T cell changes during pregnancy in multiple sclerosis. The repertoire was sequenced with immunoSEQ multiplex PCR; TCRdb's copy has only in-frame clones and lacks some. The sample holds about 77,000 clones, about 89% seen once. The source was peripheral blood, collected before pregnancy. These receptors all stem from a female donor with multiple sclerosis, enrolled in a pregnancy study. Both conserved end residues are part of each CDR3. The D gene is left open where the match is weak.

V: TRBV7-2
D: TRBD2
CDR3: CASSPRTSGGTSYNEQFF

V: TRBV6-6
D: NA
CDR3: CASSSSTGNYNYGYTF

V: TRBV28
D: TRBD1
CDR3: CASSYRGYGYTF

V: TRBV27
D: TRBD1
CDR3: CASSSRQGSRSNEKLFF

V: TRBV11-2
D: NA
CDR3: CASSLDGQGGYTF

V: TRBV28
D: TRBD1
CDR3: CASTPGGQEGGSGNTIYF

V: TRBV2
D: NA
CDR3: CASDFARVSVANYGYTF

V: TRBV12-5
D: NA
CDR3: CASGLARSRQPGNTIYF

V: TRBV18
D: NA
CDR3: CASSGTGTGNTEAFF

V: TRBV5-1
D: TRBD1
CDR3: CASSPSTGDYTDTQYF

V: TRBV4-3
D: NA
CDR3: CASSQKVEQPQHF

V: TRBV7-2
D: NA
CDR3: CASSFSGYQPQHF

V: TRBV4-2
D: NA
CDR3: CASSQQGSYNEQFF

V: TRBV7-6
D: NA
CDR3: CASSLSGGREKLFF

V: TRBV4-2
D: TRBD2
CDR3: CASSQDSGGADTQYF

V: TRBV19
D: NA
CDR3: CATWAPGRNYGYTF

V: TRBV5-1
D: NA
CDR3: CASSPYGGDGYGYTF

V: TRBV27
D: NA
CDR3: CASSYSSGEVVNEQFF

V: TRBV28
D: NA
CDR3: CASTTPPTGEQYF

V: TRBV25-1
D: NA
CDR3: CASSEYGGKAETQYF

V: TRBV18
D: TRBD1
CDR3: CASSPDREDGYTF

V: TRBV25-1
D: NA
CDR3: CASRGERGTEAFF

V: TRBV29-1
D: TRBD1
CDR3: CSVYTGEHFMNTEAFF

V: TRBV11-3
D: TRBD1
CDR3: CASSLAGQGPYEQYF

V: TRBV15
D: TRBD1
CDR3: CATSRDRTGGHGYTF

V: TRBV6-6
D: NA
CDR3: CASSYYDSDNYGYTF

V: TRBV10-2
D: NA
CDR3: CASSESRSTDTQYF

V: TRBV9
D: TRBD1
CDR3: CASTRTGDDGYTF

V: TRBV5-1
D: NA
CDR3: CASSLGGPNTIYF

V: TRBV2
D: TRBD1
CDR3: CASRTLGDRVRGYTF

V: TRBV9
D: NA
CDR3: CASSFEQGYEQYF

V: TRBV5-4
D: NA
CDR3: CASSSGTPGEKLFF

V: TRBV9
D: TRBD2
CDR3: CASSAGGAGYNEQFF

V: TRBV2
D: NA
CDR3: CASSDRGSFYEQYF

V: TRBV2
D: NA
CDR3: CASKVPGVNTEAFF

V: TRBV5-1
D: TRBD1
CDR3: CASGIAGGTGYGYTF

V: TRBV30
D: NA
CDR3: CAWSATVTGELFF

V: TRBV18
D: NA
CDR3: CASSPSARPYEQYF

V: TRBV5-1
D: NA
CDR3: CASSLTGSGREQFF

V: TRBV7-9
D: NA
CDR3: CASSPWGDPSTDTQYF

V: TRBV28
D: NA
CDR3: CASSTNTEAFF

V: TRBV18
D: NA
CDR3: CASSPTREGTEAFF

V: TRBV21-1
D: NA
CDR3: CASSKGQSNTEAFF

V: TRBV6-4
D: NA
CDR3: CASSEGHTDTQYF

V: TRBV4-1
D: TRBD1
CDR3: CASSLRQGRDTEAFF

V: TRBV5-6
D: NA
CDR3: CASSDFGEANYGYTF

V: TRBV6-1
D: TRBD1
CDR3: CASSEEGQEVLVEQYF

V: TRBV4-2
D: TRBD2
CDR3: CASSQLAGEAYEQYF

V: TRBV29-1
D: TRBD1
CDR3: CSVPLTGAGPNTEAFF

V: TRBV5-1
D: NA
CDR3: CASSLSTLNSYEQYF

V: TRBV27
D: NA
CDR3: CASSFVGTNIQYF

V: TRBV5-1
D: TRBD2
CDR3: CASSLSGGYQETQYF

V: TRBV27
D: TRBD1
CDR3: CASSFSPGTGEETQYF

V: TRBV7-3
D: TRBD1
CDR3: CASSSSVGTGYTEAFF